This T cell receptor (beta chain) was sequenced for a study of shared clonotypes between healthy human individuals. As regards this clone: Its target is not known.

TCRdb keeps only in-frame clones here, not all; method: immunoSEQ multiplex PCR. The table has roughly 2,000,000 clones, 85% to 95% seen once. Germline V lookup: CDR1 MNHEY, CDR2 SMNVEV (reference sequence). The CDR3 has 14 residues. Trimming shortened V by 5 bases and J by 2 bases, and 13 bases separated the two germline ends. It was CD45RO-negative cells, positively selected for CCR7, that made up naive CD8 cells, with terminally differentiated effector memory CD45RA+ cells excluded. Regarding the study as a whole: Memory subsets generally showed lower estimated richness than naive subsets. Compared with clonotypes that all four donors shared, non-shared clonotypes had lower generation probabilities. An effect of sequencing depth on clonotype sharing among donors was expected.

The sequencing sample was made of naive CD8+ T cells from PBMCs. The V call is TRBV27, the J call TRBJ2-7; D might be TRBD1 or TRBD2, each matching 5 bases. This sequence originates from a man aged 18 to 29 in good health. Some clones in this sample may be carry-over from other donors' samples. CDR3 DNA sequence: TGTGCCAGCAGTCCTTGGGACGGAACCTACGAGCAGTACTTC. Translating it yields CASSPWDGTYEQYF.